Detailed here is one TCR beta chain. The V end was cut by 2 bases, the J end by 4 bases, with 14 bases between. There are 15 residues in the CDR3. Germline CDR1 and CDR2: MNHEY and SVGAGI. Profiling relied on immunoSEQ multiplex PCR, and the TCRdb table lists in-frame clones only, not all of them. Here the sample spans some 87,000 clones, roughly four fifths being singletons. This entry comes from a study of radiotherapy plus CTLA-4 blockade in lung cancer. The chain uses TRBV6-5 and TRBJ1-1, with D possibly matching TRBD1 (6 bases). The source was peripheral blood, collected from a patient treated with radiotherapy plus ipilimumab. This clonotype originated in a human donor with non-small cell lung cancer that progressed on radiotherapy plus ipilimumab. CDR3 nucleotide sequence: TGTGCCAGCAGTTACAATCCGGGGGCGGGCACTGAAGCTTTCTTT. It specifies CASSYNPGAGTEAFF.